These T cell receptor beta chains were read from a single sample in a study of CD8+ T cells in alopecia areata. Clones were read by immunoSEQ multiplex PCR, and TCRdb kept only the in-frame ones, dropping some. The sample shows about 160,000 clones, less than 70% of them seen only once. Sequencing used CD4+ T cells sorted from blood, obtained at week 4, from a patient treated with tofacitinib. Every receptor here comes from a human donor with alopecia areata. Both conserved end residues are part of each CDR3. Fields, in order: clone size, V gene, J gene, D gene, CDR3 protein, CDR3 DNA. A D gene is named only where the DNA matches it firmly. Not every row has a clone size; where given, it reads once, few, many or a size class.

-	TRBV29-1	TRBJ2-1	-	CSVEDPGFEQFF	TGCAGCGTTGAAGATCCGGGTTTTGAGCAGTTCTTC
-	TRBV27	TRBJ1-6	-	CASSYYPHQGAYNSPLHF	TGTGCCAGCAGCTATTACCCTCACCAGGGTGCCTATAATTCACCCCTCCACTTT
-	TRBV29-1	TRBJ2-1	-	CSTKQGPSNEQFF	TGCAGCACAAAACAGGGACCTTCGAATGAGCAGTTCTTC
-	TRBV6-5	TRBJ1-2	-	CASSRDTNYGYTF	TGTGCCAGCAGCCGGGACACTAACTATGGCTACACCTTC
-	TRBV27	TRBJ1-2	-	CASSLSWSANYGYTF	TGTGCCAGCAGTTTATCGTGGTCGGCTAACTATGGCTACACCTTC
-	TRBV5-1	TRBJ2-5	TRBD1	CASSLYPVGQGQETQYF	TGCGCCAGCAGCTTATATCCGGTGGGACAGGGTCAAGAGACCCAGTACTTC
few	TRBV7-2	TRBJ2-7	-	CASSSYYEQYF	TGTGCCAGCAGCTCCTACTACGAGCAGTACTTC
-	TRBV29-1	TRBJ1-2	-	CSAAIGRGYGYTF	TGCAGCGCGGCAATAGGACGGGGCTATGGCTACACCTTC
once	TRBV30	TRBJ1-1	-	CAWYRGPLTEAFF	TGTGCCTGGTATCGGGGACCGCTCACTGAAGCTTTCTTT
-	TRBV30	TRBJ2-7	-	CASRRSYEQYF	TGTGCCTCCCGCCGGTCCTACGAGCAGTACTTC
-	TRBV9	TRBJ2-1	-	CASSVVGGPTFF	TGTGCCAGCAGCGTAGTCGGGGGGCCCACGTTCTTC
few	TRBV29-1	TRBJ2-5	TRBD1	CSVVSAGGLETQYF	TGCAGCGTTGTCTCGGCAGGGGGCCTGGAGACCCAGTACTTC
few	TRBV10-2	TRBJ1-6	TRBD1	CASSESQGARSPLHF	TGCGCCAGCAGTGAGTCGCAGGGGGCACGTTCACCCCTCCACTTT
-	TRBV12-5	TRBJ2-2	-	CASKTGSNTGELFF	TGTGCTAGTAAGACGGGTTCGAACACCGGGGAGCTGTTTTTT
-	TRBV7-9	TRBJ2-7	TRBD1	CASSLGGQGYEQYF	TGTGCCAGCAGCTTAGGGGGACAGGGCTACGAGCAGTACTTC
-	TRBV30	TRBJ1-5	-	CAWSVDSNQPQHF	TGTGCCTGGAGTGTAGACAGCAATCAGCCCCAGCATTTT
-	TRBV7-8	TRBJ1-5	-	CASSLSTNNQPQHF	TGTGCCAGCAGCTTATCCACGAACAATCAGCCCCAGCATTTT
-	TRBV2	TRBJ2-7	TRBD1	CASSGDSYEQYF	TGTGCCAGCAGTGGGGACAGCTACGAGCAGTACTTC
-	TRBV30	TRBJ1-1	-	CAWSLPRQLNTEAFF	TGTGCCTGGAGTCTTCCCAGACAGTTGAACACTGAAGCTTTCTTT
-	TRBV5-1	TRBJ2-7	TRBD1	CASSGTDRGDEQYF	TGCGCCAGCAGCGGTACCGACAGGGGTGACGAGCAGTACTTC
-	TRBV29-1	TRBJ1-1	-	CSVQHWGTEAFF	TGCAGCGTCCAGCATTGGGGGACTGAAGCTTTCTTT
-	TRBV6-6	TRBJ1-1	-	CASGERQNTEAFF	TGTGCCAGCGGGGAACGACAGAACACTGAAGCTTTCTTT
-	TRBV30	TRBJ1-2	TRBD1	CAWSVDEGAHGYTF	TGTGCCTGGAGTGTTGATGAGGGGGCACATGGCTACACCTTC
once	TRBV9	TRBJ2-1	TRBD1	CASSVDGTGLRNEQFF	TGTGCCAGCAGCGTAGATGGGACAGGATTGAGAAATGAGCAGTTCTTC
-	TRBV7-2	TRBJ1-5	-	CASSLERGIDQPQHF	TGTGCCAGCAGCTTAGAACGGGGCATTGATCAGCCCCAGCATTTT
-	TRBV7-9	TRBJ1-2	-	CASSLVSRQLVGYTF	TGTGCCAGCAGCTTAGTTTCTCGCCAACTTGTTGGCTACACCTTC
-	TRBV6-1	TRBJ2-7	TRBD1	CASRTGYEQYF	TGTGCCAGCAGGACAGGGTACGAGCAGTACTTC
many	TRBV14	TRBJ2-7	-	CASTSFMGGEQYF	TGTGCCAGCACGTCTTTTATGGGGGGCGAGCAGTACTTC
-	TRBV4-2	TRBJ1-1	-	CASSQPQGPEAFF	TGTGCCAGCAGCCAACCGCAGGGACCTGAAGCTTTCTTT
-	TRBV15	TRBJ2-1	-	CATSPSRGTIPIF	TGTGCCACCAGCCCCAGTAGGGGGACTATTCCGATCTTC
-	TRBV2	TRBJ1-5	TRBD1	CASSTGGALNQPQHF	TGTGCCAGCAGCACAGGGGGCGCATTGAATCAGCCCCAGCATTTT
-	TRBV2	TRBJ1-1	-	CASSDQILSIMNTEAFF	TGTGCCAGCAGTGACCAAATCCTGTCGATAATGAACACTGAAGCTTTCTTT
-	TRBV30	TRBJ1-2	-	CAWRGAYGYTF	TGTGCCTGGAGGGGGGCCTATGGCTACACCTTC
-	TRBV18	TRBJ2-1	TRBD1	CASSPSGGSYNEQFF	TGTGCCAGCTCACCATCAGGGGGTTCCTACAATGAGCAGTTCTTC
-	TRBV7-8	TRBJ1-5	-	CASSLGTDWTSPQHF	TGTGCCAGCAGCTTAGGGACAGACTGGACATCGCCCCAGCATTTT
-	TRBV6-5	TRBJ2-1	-	CASSSRRGKEFF	TGTGCCAGCTCCTCCCGCCGGGGTAAGGAGTTCTTC
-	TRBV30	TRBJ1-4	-	CAWTSGFEKLFF	TGTGCCTGGACATCGGGGTTTGAAAAACTGTTTTTT
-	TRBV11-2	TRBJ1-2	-	CASSRRSANYGYTF	TGTGCCAGCAGCCGTAGGTCCGCTAACTATGGCTACACCTTC
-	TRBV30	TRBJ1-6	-	CAWSVPQGNSPLHF	TGTGCCTGGAGTGTACCACAGGGTAATTCACCCCTCCACTTT
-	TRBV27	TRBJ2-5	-	CASGDAQETQYF	TGTGCCAGTGGCGACGCCCAAGAGACCCAGTACTTC
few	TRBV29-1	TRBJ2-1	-	CSVEDVRGDEQFF	TGCAGCGTTGAAGATGTAAGGGGCGATGAGCAGTTCTTC
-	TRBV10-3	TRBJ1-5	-	CAIRQYSNQPQHF	TGTGCCATCAGACAGTATAGCAATCAGCCCCAGCATTTT
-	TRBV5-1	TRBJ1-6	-	CASSLEGFSGTLHF	TGCGCCAGCAGCTTGGAAGGGTTCTCGGGGACCCTCCACTTT
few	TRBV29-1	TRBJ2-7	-	CSVTGRGRVYEQYF	TGCAGCGTTACAGGACGGGGGCGCGTGTACGAGCAGTACTTC
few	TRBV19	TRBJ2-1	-	CASSRWGSSYNEQFF	TGTGCCAGTAGTAGGTGGGGGAGCTCCTACAATGAGCAGTTCTTC
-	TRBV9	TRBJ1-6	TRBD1	CASSARDRETGSGSPLHF	TGTGCCAGCAGCGCCCGGGACAGGGAAACGGGAAGTGGTTCACCCCTCCACTTT